This record concerns one T cell receptor (beta chain) sequence. Measured with immunoSEQ multiplex PCR; TCRdb has only the in-frame clones, and not every one. The repertoire holds 200,000 to 300,000 clones, with around 80% as singletons. The data were taken from a study of blood T cell repertoires in COVID-19. This CDR3 contains 13 residues. Germline V gene data show CDR1 as SQVTM and CDR2 as ANQGSEA. Trimming removed 7 bases at V and 5 bases at J, with 17 bases between. The receptor comes from a human donor in a cohort sampled during active COVID-19. Material: peripheral blood. This chain uses TRBV29-1 with TRBJ2-5; D is unclear. The CDR3 is CSAPGEFQETQYF. In DNA form, the CDR3 reads TGCAGCGCCCCGGGTGAGTTTCAGGAGACCCAGTACTTC.